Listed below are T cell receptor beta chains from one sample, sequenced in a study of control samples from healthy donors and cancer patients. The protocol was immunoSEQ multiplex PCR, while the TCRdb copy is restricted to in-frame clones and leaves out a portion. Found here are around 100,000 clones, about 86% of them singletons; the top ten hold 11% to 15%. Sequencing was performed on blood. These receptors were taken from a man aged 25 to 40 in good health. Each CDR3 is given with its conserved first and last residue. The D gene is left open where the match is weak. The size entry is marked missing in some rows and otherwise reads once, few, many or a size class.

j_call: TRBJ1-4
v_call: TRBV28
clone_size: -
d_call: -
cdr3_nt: TGTGCCAGCAGTAATGAAAAACTGTTTTTT
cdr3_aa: CASSNEKLFF

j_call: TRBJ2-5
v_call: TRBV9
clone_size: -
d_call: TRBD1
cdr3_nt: TGTGCCAGCAGCGTCACAGGGGTCCAAGAGACCCAGTACTTC
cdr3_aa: CASSVTGVQETQYF

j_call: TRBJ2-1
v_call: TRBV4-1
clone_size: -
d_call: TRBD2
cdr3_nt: TGCGCCAGCAGCAAAAAATATCCGGGACTAGCGGGAGTTGGCAATGAGCAGTTCTTC
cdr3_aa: CASSKKYPGLAGVGNEQFF

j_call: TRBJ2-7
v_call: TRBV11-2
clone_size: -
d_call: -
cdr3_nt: TGTGCCAGCAGCTTAGATTTCGGAGGGGGCTACTACGAGCAGTACTTC
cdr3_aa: CASSLDFGGGYYEQYF

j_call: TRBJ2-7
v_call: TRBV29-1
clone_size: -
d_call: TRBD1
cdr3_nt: TGCAGCACTTCCGGGACAGGGGTCGAGCAGTACTTC
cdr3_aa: CSTSGTGVEQYF

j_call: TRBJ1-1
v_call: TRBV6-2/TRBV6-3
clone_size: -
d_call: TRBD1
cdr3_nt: TGTGCCAGCAGTTACTCGACGGCACCGGGACAGGGGGATGCTGAAGCTTTCTTT
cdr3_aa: CASSYSTAPGQGDAEAFF

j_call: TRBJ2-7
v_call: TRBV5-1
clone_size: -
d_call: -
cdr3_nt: TGCGCCAGCAGCTTGGGGAAATCCGGAGCCTCCTACGAGCAGTACTTC
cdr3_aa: CASSLGKSGASYEQYF

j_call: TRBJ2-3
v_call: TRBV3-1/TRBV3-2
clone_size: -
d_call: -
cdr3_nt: TGTGCCAGCAGCCAAAGACTATTTAGCACAGATACGCAGTATTTT
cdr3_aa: CASSQRLFSTDTQYF

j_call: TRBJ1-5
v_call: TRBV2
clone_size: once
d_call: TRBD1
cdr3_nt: TGTGCCAGCAGAGGACAGGGAAATCAGCCCCAGCATTTT
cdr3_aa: CASRGQGNQPQHF

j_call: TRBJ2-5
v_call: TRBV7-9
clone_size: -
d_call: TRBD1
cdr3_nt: TGTGCCAGCAGCTTAGATGTGGGACAGGGTTCGCGGGAGACCCAGTACTTC
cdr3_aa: CASSLDVGQGSRETQYF

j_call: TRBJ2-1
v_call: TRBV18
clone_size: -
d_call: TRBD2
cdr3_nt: TGTGCCAGCTCACTTTCGGGAGGGCTGGACAATGAGCAGTTCTTC
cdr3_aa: CASSLSGGLDNEQFF

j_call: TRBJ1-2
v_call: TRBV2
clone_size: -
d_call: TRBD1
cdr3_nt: TGTGCCAGCACAGGTCAGGGGGCGAAGTATGGCTACACCTTC
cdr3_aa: CASTGQGAKYGYTF

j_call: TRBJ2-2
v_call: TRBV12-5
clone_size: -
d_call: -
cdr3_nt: TGTGCTAGTGGACCCGGTCCTCATGGCGGGGAGCTGTTTTTT
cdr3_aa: CASGPGPHGGELFF

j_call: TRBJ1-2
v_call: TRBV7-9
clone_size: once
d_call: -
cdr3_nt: TGTGCCAGCAGCCCCTCGGAGGATGGCTACACCTTC
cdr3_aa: CASSPSEDGYTF

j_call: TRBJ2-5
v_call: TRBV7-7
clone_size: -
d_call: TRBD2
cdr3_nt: TGTGCCAGCAGCTTAGCGGGAGGGCCGTATCAAGAGACCCAGTACTTC
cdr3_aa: CASSLAGGPYQETQYF

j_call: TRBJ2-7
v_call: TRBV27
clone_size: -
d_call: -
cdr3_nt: TGTGCCAGCAGTTGGTATAGCCGTTCCTACGAGCAGTACTTC
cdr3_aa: CASSWYSRSYEQYF

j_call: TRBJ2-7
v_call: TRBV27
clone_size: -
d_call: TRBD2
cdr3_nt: TGTGCCAGCAGTTTAAGTCTAGCGGGAGACTACGAGCAGTACTTC
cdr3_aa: CASSLSLAGDYEQYF

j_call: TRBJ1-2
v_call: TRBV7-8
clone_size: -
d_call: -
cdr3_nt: TGTGCCAGCAGCCTCAGTGAGGGGATAGATGGCTACACCTTC
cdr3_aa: CASSLSEGIDGYTF

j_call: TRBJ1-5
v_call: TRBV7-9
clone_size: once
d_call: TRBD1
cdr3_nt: TGTGCCAGCAGTTCTGACAGGGGCCCTAGCAATCAGCCCCAGCATTTT
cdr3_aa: CASSSDRGPSNQPQHF

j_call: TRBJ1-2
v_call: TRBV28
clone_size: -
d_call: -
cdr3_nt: TGTGCCAGCAGTTTATTTGAGGGACTGAACTATGGCTACACCTTC
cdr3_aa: CASSLFEGLNYGYTF

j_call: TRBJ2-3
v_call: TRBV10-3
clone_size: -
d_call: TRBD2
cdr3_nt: TGTGCCATCAGTGATTTGGTAGCGGGAGGGAGCACAGATACGCAGTATTTT
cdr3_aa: CAISDLVAGGSTDTQYF

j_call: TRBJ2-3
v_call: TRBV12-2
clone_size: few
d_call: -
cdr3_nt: TGTGCAAGTCGCTTAAGACTTACGCAGTATTTT
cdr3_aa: CASRLRLTQYF

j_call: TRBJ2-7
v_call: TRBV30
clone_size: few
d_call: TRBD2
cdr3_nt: TGTGCCTGGAGTGTCCCCGGGACTAGGGGCTACGAGCAGTACTTC
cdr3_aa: CAWSVPGTRGYEQYF

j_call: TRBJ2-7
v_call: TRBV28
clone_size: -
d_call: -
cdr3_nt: TGTGCCAGCAGCCCCCAAGACATACTAACCTACGAGCAGTACTTC
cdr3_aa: CASSPQDILTYEQYF

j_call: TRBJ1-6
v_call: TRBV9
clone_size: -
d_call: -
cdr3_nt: TGTGCCAGCAGCGTAGACGATACGTCGACAGGTCGATCCTATAATTCACCCCTCCACTTT
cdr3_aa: CASSVDDTSTGRSYNSPLHF

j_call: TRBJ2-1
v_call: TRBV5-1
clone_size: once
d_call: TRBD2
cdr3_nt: TGCGCCAGCAGCTTGCTAGCGGACTCCTACAATGAGCAGTTCTTC
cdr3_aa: CASSLLADSYNEQFF

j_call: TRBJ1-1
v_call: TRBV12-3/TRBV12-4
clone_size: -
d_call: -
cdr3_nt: TGTGCCAGCAGTCCGAGACAGCCGGAAGCTTTCTTT
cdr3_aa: CASSPRQPEAFF

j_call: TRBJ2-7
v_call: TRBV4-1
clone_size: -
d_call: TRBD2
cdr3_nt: TGCGCCAGCAGCCAATCTAGCGGGAGGGCGTACGAGCAGTACTTC
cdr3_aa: CASSQSSGRAYEQYF

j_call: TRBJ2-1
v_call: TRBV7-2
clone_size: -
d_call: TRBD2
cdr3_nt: TGTGCCAGCAGCTTAGTGAGCGGGAGTCCCGATGGATCCAATGAGCAGTTCTTC
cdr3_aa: CASSLVSGSPDGSNEQFF